Listed here are 29 T cell receptor beta chains from one sample, sequenced in a study of shared clonotypes between healthy human individuals. TCRdb keeps only in-frame clones here, not all; method: immunoSEQ multiplex PCR. The sample lists 450,000 to 650,000 clones; roughly 79% were seen once. The sequencing input was PBMCs. The receptors come from a woman aged 35 to 49 in good health. Some clones in this sample may be carry-over from other donors' samples.

This clone was observed many times. The chain employs TRBV6-1 and TRBJ2-7, with 9 nucleotides matching TRBD1. This CDR3 comprises 15 residues. CDR1 and CDR2 from the germline V gene are MNHNS and SASEGT. The V and J ends lost 4 bases and 4 bases, in that order; junction bases with no gene match: 8. The CDR3 loop reads CASSVSGTGSYEQYF. CDR3 DNA sequence: TGTGCCAGCAGTGTGTCCGGGACAGGGTCGTACGAGCAGTACTTC.

This clone was seen a few times. The chain carries TRBV18 and TRBJ2-1, with 13 bases lining up with TRBD2. Germline values: CDR1 KGHSH, CDR2 LQKENI. The length of the CDR3 is 18 residues. Unmatched junction bases numbered 4, after V lost 2 bases and J lost 0 bases. The CDR3 loop reads CASSPGTSGTSSYNEQFF. CDR3 DNA sequence: TGTGCCAGCTCACCAGGGACTAGCGGGACGAGCTCCTACAATGAGCAGTTCTTC.

CDR3 residues: CASSGGSTYEQYF. The CDR3 DNA reads as TGCGCCAGCAGTGGCGGTTCCACCTACGAGCAGTACTTC. The chain has TRBV10-1 and TRBJ2-7; D is uncertain. Germline V gives CDR1 WNHNN, CDR2 SYGVQD (reference sequence). Trimming stripped 4 bases from V and 2 bases from J, with 9 bases between. The CDR3 covers 13 residues.

The rearrangement joins TRBV2 to TRBJ1-1; D not certain. Trimming took off 4 bases at V and 5 bases at J, with 5 bases between the two ends. This CDR3 is 11 amino acids long. Germline lookup yields CDR1 SNHLY and CDR2 FYNNEI. CDR3 sequence (DNA): TGTGCCAGCAGTGCCATGACTGAAGCTTTCTTT. It is translated as CASSAMTEAFF.

This chain connects TRBV5-1 to TRBJ2-5; D might be TRBD1 or TRBD2, each matching 5 bases. The CDR3 is 13 residues long. V dropped 2 bases and J dropped 5 bases, with 10 bases sitting between them. CDR1 SGHRS and CDR2 YFSETQ come from the germline V gene. The DNA of the CDR3 is TGCGCCAGCAGCTTCGAGGGGCGTGAGACCCAGTACTTC. Encoded protein: CASSFEGRETQYF. Full variable domain (rest looked up from reference TRBV5-1 and TRBJ2-5): KAGVTQTPRYLIKTRGQQVTLSCSPISGHRSVSWYQQTPGQGLQFLFEYFSETQRNKGNFPGRFSGRQFSNSRSEMNVSTLELGDSALYLCASSFEGRETQYFGPGTRLLVL.

The chain recombines TRBV28 with TRBJ1-4; D possibly corresponds to TRBD1 (5 bases). Deletions cut 6 bases from V and 8 bases from J, with 13 bases between. The CDR3 spans 13 residues. CDR1 and CDR2 from the germline V gene are MDHEN and SYDVKM. CDR3: CASRGRAGEKLFF. CDR3 bases: TGTGCCAGCAGGGGCAGGGCCGGAGAAAAACTGTTTTTT.

A few counts support this clone. The rearrangement links TRBV18 to TRBJ2-5; either TRBD1 or TRBD2 may fit D (5 bases each). Trimming shortened V by 6 bases and J by 0 bases, and 11 bases separated the two germline ends. Germline CDR1 and CDR2: KGHSH and LQKENI. This CDR3 comprises 14 residues. The CDR3 is CASSLGVNQETQYF. Here the CDR3 DNA reads TGTGCCAGCTCGCTGGGGGTTAACCAAGAGACCCAGTACTTC.

The genes are TRBV7-2 and TRBJ1-2; no clear D. This CDR3 is built from 15 residues. V was pared by 5 bases and J by 7 bases, with 20 bases between. Germline V lookup: CDR1 SGHTA, CDR2 FQGNSA. CDR3 sequence: CASSIMGGVEGGYTF. CDR3 nucleotide sequence: TGTGCCAGCAGCATAATGGGCGGGGTGGAGGGTGGCTACACCTTC.

The chain recombines TRBV6-1 with TRBJ2-3, with D perhaps matching TRBD1 (6 bases). The CDR3 is 14 residues long. Between the trimmed V and J ends, which lost 7 bases and 4 bases, there was a span of 15 bases. CDR1 is MNHNS, CDR2 SASEGT, per germline. CDR3 residues: CASTDSARPDTQYF. CDR3 sequence (DNA): TGTGCCAGCACGGACAGCGCCAGGCCAGATACGCAGTATTTT.

The chain has TRBV2 and TRBJ2-7; the match to TRBD1 covers 7 bases. Germline CDR1 reads SNHLY; CDR2 reads FYNNEI. V trimming: 10 bases; J trimming: 3 bases; junction bases outside the gene matches: 9. This CDR3 is 13 amino acids long. For the CDR3, the DNA is TGTGCCACCTCCGGGACAGCGAGCTACGAGCAGTACTTC. Protein sequence: CATSGTASYEQYF.

This clone was recorded once. The chain couples TRBV29-1 to TRBJ1-4; 7 bases align to TRBD1. Germline CDR1 reads SQVTM; CDR2 reads ANQGSEA. J lost 7 bases, V lost 7 bases, and 6 bases had no gene match. The CDR3 contains 12 residues. CDR3 nucleotides: TGCAGCGCTCGGGACAGTCGTGAAAAACTGTTTTTT. It yields the protein CSARDSREKLFF.

The chain has TRBV11-2 and TRBJ2-3, with D maybe TRBD1 (6 bases). Trimming took 5 bases from V and 2 from J, leaving 17 bases between them. Germline lookup yields CDR1 SGHAT and CDR2 FQNNGV. The CDR3 is made up of 16 amino acids. The CDR3 reads CASSPPGRGNTDTQYF. The CDR3 DNA is TGTGCCAGCAGCCCCCCTGGCAGGGGCAACACAGATACGCAGTATTTT. Full variable domain (missing parts from reference TRBV11-2 and TRBJ2-3): EAGVAQSPRYKIIEKRQSVAFWCNPISGHATLYWYQQILGQGPKLLIQFQNNGVVDDSQLPKDRFSAERLKGVDSTLKIQPAKLEDSAVYLCASSPPGRGNTDTQYFGPGTRLTVL.

As regards this clone: This sample includes further DNA sequences coding for the same CDR3. The chain uses TRBV18 and TRBJ2-3; D is possibly TRBD2 (5 bases). This CDR3 comprises 14 residues. Germline V CDR1 and CDR2: KGHSH, LQKENI. The V and J ends lost 2 bases and 2 bases respectively, with 8 bases between them. This CDR3 is CASSPAADTDTQYF. CDR3 nucleotides: TGTGCCAGCTCACCAGCAGCGGACACAGATACGCAGTATTTT.

V and J are TRBV6-6 and TRBJ1-5, with a possible D match to TRBD1 (6 bases). The V and J ends lost 6 bases and 5 bases respectively, with 17 bases between them. Germline V CDR1 and CDR2: MNHNY, SVGAGI (reference sequence). The CDR3 is 15 amino acids. For the CDR3, the DNA is TGTGCCAGCAGCAGGACATCAGGGGTCCATCAGCCCCAGCATTTT. Translating it yields CASSRTSGVHQPQHF.

The chain joins TRBV7-2 to TRBJ2-7; TRBD1 agrees at 9 bases. CDR1 SGHTA and CDR2 FQGNSA come from the germline V gene. The V gene end was trimmed by 3 bases and the J gene end by 2 bases; junction bases not matched to a gene: 2. The CDR3 loop spans 14 amino acids. The CDR3 coding sequence is TGTGCCAGCAGCTTTGGGACAGGGCCCTACGAGCAGTACTTC. This gives the protein CASSFGTGPYEQYF.

This chain joins TRBV21-1 and TRBJ2-7; the table's D call, TRBD2, has no DNA check behind it. TRBV21-1 is described as a pseudogene. There are 17 residues in the CDR3. This CDR3 reads CASSKGGERTSLLWQYF. The CDR3 DNA reads TGTGCCAGCAGCAAAGGGGGAGAACGGACTAGCCTTCTGTGGCAGTACTTC.

The chain has TRBV5-4 and TRBJ2-7; D perhaps matches TRBD2 (7 bases). This CDR3 is built from 15 residues. Germline CDR1 reads SGHNT; CDR2 reads YYREEE (reference sequence). Trimming shortened V by 4 bases and J by 3 bases, and 17 bases separated the two germline ends. The chain's CDR3 is CASSRSGGGLYEQYF. DNA of the CDR3: TGTGCCAGCAGCAGGAGTGGGGGGGGCCTCTACGAGCAGTACTTC.

J is TRBJ2-3 and V is TRBV29-1; 9 bases are shared with TRBD2. Germline-derived CDR1 and CDR2 are SQVTM and ANQGSEA. V lost 6 bases to trimming and J lost 0 bases; unmatched junction nucleotides: 13. The CDR3 spans 17 residues. This CDR3 reads CSVEQVAGALSTDTQYF. The CDR3 region has the DNA TGCAGCGTAGAACAGGTAGCGGGAGCCCTTAGCACAGATACGCAGTATTTT.

The chain links TRBV29-1 to TRBJ1-1, with D possibly matching TRBD1 (5 bases). V lost 7 bases to trimming and J lost 4 bases, with 16 bases between them. Per the germline V gene, CDR1 is SQVTM and CDR2 is ANQGSEA. The CDR3 covers 13 residues. The CDR3 spells CSAPLAGGTEAFF. CDR3 bases: TGCAGCGCCCCACTAGCCGGGGGCACTGAAGCTTTCTTT.

The V gene is TRBV11-2, the J gene TRBJ2-5; D might be TRBD1 (7 bases). CDR1 and CDR2 (germline): SGHAT, FQNNGV. The V end was cut by 4 bases, the J end by 3 bases, with 18 bases between. CDR3 length equals 16 residues. The CDR3 loop reads CASSSPGGGREETQYF. The CDR3 DNA is TGTGCCAGCAGCTCTCCTGGAGGGGGCAGGGAAGAGACCCAGTACTTC. Based on the CDR3 plus reference TRBV11-2 and TRBJ2-5, the full variable domain is EAGVAQSPRYKIIEKRQSVAFWCNPISGHATLYWYQQILGQGPKLLIQFQNNGVVDDSQLPKDRFSAERLKGVDSTLKIQPAKLEDSAVYLCASSSPGGGREETQYFGPGTRLLVL.

J is TRBJ1-1 and V is TRBV5-1; 10 bases match TRBD1. The junction had 5 bases not matched to a gene; V was cut back by 7 bases and J by 5 bases. This CDR3 contains 13 residues. The germline gives CDR1 SGHRS, CDR2 YFSETQ. This CDR3 is CASLGQGGTEAFF. The CDR3 nucleotides read TGCGCCAGCCTCGGACAGGGGGGAACTGAAGCTTTCTTT.

The chain couples TRBV7-9 to TRBJ2-7, with 9 bases identical to TRBD2. The J segment lost 7 bases and the V segment lost 4 bases, leaving 11 bases of the junction unmatched. CDR3 size: 15 residues. Looked up from germline, CDR1 is SEHNR and CDR2 is FQNEAQ (reference sequence). Here the CDR3 reads CASSSRGGRAVEQYF. CDR3 in DNA: TGTGCCAGCAGCTCTAGAGGCGGGAGGGCAGTGGAGCAGTACTTC.

V gene TRBV19 combines with J gene TRBJ2-3; D is uncertain. Trimming cost V 6 bases and J 3 bases, with 7 bases left between them. Germline CDR1 reads LNHDA; CDR2 reads SQIVND (reference sequence). This CDR3 has 12 amino acids. In nucleotides, the CDR3 is TGTGCCAGTAGCGAGAGAACAGATACGCAGTATTTT. The encoded protein is CASSERTDTQYF. Full variable domain (missing parts from reference TRBV19 and TRBJ2-3): DGGITQSPKYLFRKEGQNVTLSCEQNLNHDAMYWYRQDPGQGLRLIYYSQIVNDFQKGDIAEGYSVSREKKESFPLTVTSAQKNPTAFYLCASSERTDTQYFGPGTRLTVL.

The genes are TRBV30 and TRBJ1-2; D call uncertain. Germline V gives CDR1 GTSNPN, CDR2 SVGIG (reference sequence). This CDR3 comprises 12 residues. V lost 1 base and J lost 4, with 7 bases in between. CDR3 coding DNA: TGTGCCTGGAGTGGGGCCGGCTATGGCTACACCTTC. This gives the protein CAWSGAGYGYTF.

This clone was seen a single time. The rearrangement links TRBV19 to TRBJ2-2; TRBD1 might be the D (6 bases). The V gene's germline CDR1 is LNHDA and CDR2 SQIVND (reference sequence). The CDR3 sequence is 11 residues long. Trimming shortened V by 10 bases and J by 6 bases, and 9 bases separated the two germline ends. This CDR3 is CATRTAGELFF. The CDR3 DNA reads as TGTGCCACCCGGACAGCCGGGGAGCTGTTTTTT.

Worth noting for this clone: The sample has other DNA sequences that encode this CDR3 too. The chain combines TRBV5-1 with TRBJ2-1, with 12 bases aligning to TRBD2. V dropped 0 bases and J dropped 7; count of bases not matched to a gene: 2. The CDR3 sequence is 15 residues long. The germline V gene encodes CDR1 SGHRS and CDR2 YFSETQ. This CDR3 is CASSLALAGGNEQFF. The CDR3 DNA sequence: TGCGCCAGCAGCTTGGCTCTAGCGGGAGGGAATGAGCAGTTCTTC. The full variable domain, its missing parts supplied by reference TRBV5-1 and TRBJ2-1, is KAGVTQTPRYLIKTRGQQVTLSCSPISGHRSVSWYQQTPGQGLQFLFEYFSETQRNKGNFPGRFSGRQFSNSRSEMNVSTLELGDSALYLCASSLALAGGNEQFFGPGTRLTVL.

V and J are TRBV10-3 and TRBJ1-6, with unresolved D. V lost 4 bases and J lost 7, with 11 bases in between. CDR3 length equals 14 residues. Per the germline V gene, CDR1 is ENHRY and CDR2 is SYGVKD. The CDR3 region has the DNA TGTGCCATCAGTGGGTGGTTGGGGAATTCACCCCTCCACTTT. The encoded protein is CAISGWLGNSPLHF.

This chain joins TRBV10-3 and TRBJ1-5, with TRBD1 identical over 11 bases. The length of the CDR3 is 14 residues. Germline V gene sequence: CDR1 ENHRY, CDR2 SYGVKD. With 8 bases clipped from V and 7 bases from J, the junction kept 7 bases outside the gene matches. Here the CDR3 reads CAISGQGEGQPQHF. The CDR3 nucleotides read TGTGCCATCTCGGGACAGGGGGAGGGGCAGCCCCAGCATTTT.

J is TRBJ2-7 and V is TRBV5-4; D may be TRBD1 (6 bases). V gave up 9 bases and J gave up 5 bases, with 18 bases separating them. The CDR3 has 13 amino acids. Germline V lookup: CDR1 SGHNT, CDR2 YYREEE (reference sequence). For the CDR3, the DNA is TGTGCCACCCAGAGAGCCCACAGGGACGAGCAGTACTTC. Its translation: CATQRAHRDEQYF.